This T cell receptor beta chain appears in the sequencing data of a study of T-cell reconstitution after alpha-beta-depleted transplantation in children. As it was prepared, the TCRbeta library received unique molecular identifiers. TCRdb reanalysed the PCR reads using MiXCR and keeps one entry per CDR3 protein. The sample holds roughly 500,000 distinct CDR3 sequences, around a third seen once. The germline CDR1 and CDR2 sequences are WNHNN and SYGVQD (reference sequence). The J segment lost 10 bases and the V segment lost 0 bases, leaving 13 bases of the junction unmatched. The CDR3 consists of 17 residues.

The clonotype originates from a human donor who donated a stem cell graft to a child with aplastic anemia. Here the sequenced sample was PBMCs from the stem cell graft donor, taken from the stem cell graft. The chain has TRBV10-1 and TRBJ2-1; 9 nucleotides agree with TRBD2. DNA of the CDR3: TGCGCCAGCAGTGAGTCATGGGGACTAGCCGGACGCGGCGAGCAGTTCTTC. This gives the protein CASSESWGLAGRGEQFF.